Given below is one TCR beta chain in context. Assay: immunoSEQ multiplex PCR; the TCRdb copy retains only in-frame clones and omits some. Altogether approximately 140,000 clones are present, approximately 84% being singletons, with the ten largest covering about 1.5%. This sample is drawn from a study of blood T cell repertoires in COVID-19. The CDR3 sequence is 13 residues long. CDR1 is LGHNT, CDR2 FRNRAP, per germline. V lost 4 bases to trimming and J lost 2 bases, with 6 bases between them. The chain links TRBV12-5 to TRBJ1-3; D ambiguous. The clonotype originates from a man in his sixties with acute or convalescent COVID-19. The sequencing input was peripheral blood. The CDR3 here is CASGSEPGNTIYF. In nucleotides, the CDR3 is TGTGCTAGTGGTTCAGAACCTGGAAACACCATATATTTT. Full variable domain (missing parts from reference TRBV12-5 and TRBJ1-3): DARVTQTPRHKVTEMGQEVTMRCQPILGHNTVFWYRQTMMQGLELLAYFRNRAPLDDSGMPKDRFSAEMPDATLATLKIQPSEPRDSAVYFCASGSEPGNTIYFGEGSWLTVV.